This TCR beta chain was recovered during a study of cytomegalovirus exposure and HLA in healthy donors. Study summary: The study placed less than 90% of its 350 to 400 genotyped donors in the Caucasian-associated ancestry cluster.

Findings and caveats of the study: Overall, some 160 TCR beta chains were annotated as cytomegalovirus-associated. Earlier analysis found most TCR beta V segments productive about 87% or about 30% of the time.

Only a few counts were recorded for this clone. As yet, its antigen is unknown. The CDR3 length is 14 residues. The ends were cut back, 1 base at V and 1 base at J, with 7 bases in the middle. CDR1 and CDR2 (germline): SEHNR, FQNEAQ (reference sequence). The PCR had 60 Vbeta and 13 Jbeta primers. Some clones are missing from TCRdb's copy, which holds only in-frame ones; the method was immunoSEQ multiplex PCR. The profile shows about 130,000 clones, over 75% of them singletons. The clonotype originates from a young man in good health and CMV-seropositive. The chain has TRBV7-9 and TRBJ1-2; D is perhaps TRBD1 (5 bases). The sample taken for sequencing was PBMCs. In DNA form, the CDR3 reads TGTGCCAGCAGCTTAGAACAGGTTAACTATGGCTACACCTTC. Translation: CASSLEQVNYGYTF. The complete variable domain, with remaining parts taken from reference TRBV7-9 and TRBJ1-2, reads DTGVSQNPRHKITKRGQNVTFRCDPISEHNRLYWYRQTLGQGPEFLTYFQNEAQLEKSRLLSDRFSAERPKGSFSTLEIQRTEQGDSAMYLCASSLEQVNYGYTFGSGTRLTVV.